Sequencing of this TCR beta chain was carried out in a study of blood T cell repertoires in COVID-19. Study-level information: Some COVID-19 samples were acute and others convalescent; all came from the United States, Italy and Spain. The analysed material was cDNA or gDNA that came from T cells, B-cell-depleted T cells, or PBMCs.

Original data processing: Using reference gene primer amplification, nucleated cell counts were estimated. TCRdb's copy holds only in-frame clones and misses some; the assay was immunoSEQ multiplex PCR. V and J calls and clone size come straight from that table; D and trimming were deduced from the DNA. Of about 160,000 clones listed, 85% were seen once; the top ten hold around 1.1%. Trimming pared 6 bases from V and 4 bases from J, leaving 6 bases between. The CDR3 runs to 10 residues. Germline V lookup: CDR1 DFQATT, CDR2 SNEGSKA (reference sequence). The TCR originated in a man aged 35 to 55 with acute or convalescent COVID-19. The specimen sequenced was peripheral blood. This sequence joins TRBV20-1 and TRBJ1-1; D not certain. In nucleotides, the CDR3 is TGCAGTGCACAGTTCACTGAAGCTTTCTTT. Translated: CSAQFTEAFF.